This T cell receptor beta chain was found in a study of blood T cell repertoires in COVID-19. Study-wide background: There were acute and convalescent COVID-19 samples, and they came from the United States, Italy and Spain. The analysed material was cDNA or gDNA that came from T cells, B-cell-depleted T cells, or PBMCs.

In the study's own analysis: Using reference gene primer amplification, nucleated cell counts were estimated. TCRdb's copy holds only in-frame clones and misses some; the assay was immunoSEQ multiplex PCR. V, J and clone size derive from that table, while D and trimming were established from the DNA sequence. This sample has 210,000 or so clones; under 90% occur once, and the top ten carry approximately 9%. CDR3 length equals 15 residues. Germline V lookup: CDR1 SGHRS, CDR2 YFSETQ. V lost 2 bases and J 5 bases, leaving 16 bases between the germline ends. Those enrolled, adults aged about 18 to 95 years, came from roughly 22 US areas.

The chain combines TRBV5-1 with TRBJ1-1, with D tentatively TRBD1 (6 bases). Sequencing input: PBMCs or T cells enriched from blood (not recorded which). This TCR came from a woman between 45 and 60 years old with acute COVID-19. In DNA form, the CDR3 reads TGCGCCAGCAGCTTTAAGACAGGAGAAATTACTGAAGCTTTCTTT. It codes for CASSFKTGEITEAFF.